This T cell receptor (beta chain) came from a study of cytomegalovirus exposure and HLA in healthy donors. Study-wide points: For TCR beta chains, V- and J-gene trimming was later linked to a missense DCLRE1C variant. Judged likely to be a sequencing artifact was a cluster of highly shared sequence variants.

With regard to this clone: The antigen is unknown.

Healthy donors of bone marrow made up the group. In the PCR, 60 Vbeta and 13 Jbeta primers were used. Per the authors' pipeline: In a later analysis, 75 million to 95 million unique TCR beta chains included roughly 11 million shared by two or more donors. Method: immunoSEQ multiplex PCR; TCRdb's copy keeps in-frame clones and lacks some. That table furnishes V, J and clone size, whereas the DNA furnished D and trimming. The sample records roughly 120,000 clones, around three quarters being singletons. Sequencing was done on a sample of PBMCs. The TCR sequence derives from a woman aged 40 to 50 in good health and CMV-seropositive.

The CDR3 loop is CASSQRNYGYTF. The CDR3 DNA is TGTGCCAGCTCACAGCGGAACTATGGCTACACCTTC. This chain uses TRBV18 with TRBJ1-2; D gene uncertain. The CDR3 length is 12 residues. Trimming took 4 bases from V and 2 from J, leaving 5 bases between them. Germline V gene sequence: CDR1 KGHSH, CDR2 LQKENI.